This is a list of T cell receptor beta chains from one sample in a study of technical replicates of blood from several donors. Sequenced by immunoSEQ multiplex PCR; TCRdb stores in-frame clones only, minus some. The profile covers around 60,000 clones, with 80% to 95% appearing a single time and about 4.5% taken by the ten largest. The specimen sequenced was PBMCs. The receptor source for this set is a human donor in good health. Some clones in this sample may be carry-over from other donors' samples. CDR3s include the opening cysteine and the closing phenylalanine or tryptophan.

J gene	V gene	CDR3 protein
TRBJ2-7	TRBV6-5	CASSRSGAGSYEQYF
TRBJ1-2	TRBV11-2	CASSPGQALGYTF
TRBJ2-2	TRBV6-4	CASSEVAGHTGELFF
TRBJ2-5	TRBV2	CASRTSGTYQETQYF
TRBJ2-2	TRBV4-3	CASSQNRDGGLSTGELFF
TRBJ1-5	TRBV10-3	CAISPGQNQPQHF
TRBJ1-2	TRBV5-6	CASSLVVTGNYGYTF
TRBJ2-7	TRBV5-1	CASSLGQGEQYF
TRBJ2-7	TRBV5-4	CASSLTGDYPGKDYEQYF
TRBJ1-5	TRBV7-9	CASSLVADNQPQHF
TRBJ2-7	TRBV13	CASTRQGTYEQYF
TRBJ1-5	TRBV29-1	CSIRTGDQPQHF
TRBJ1-1	TRBV6-6	CASRLGQGNTEAFF
TRBJ1-1	TRBV7-2	CASRDRMNTEAFF
TRBJ1-6	TRBV18	CASSIDGGGTPLHF
TRBJ1-1	TRBV30	CAWSPFSGSRGDTEAFF
TRBJ2-1	TRBV4-1	CASSQNPGLAGDSYNEQFF
TRBJ2-5	TRBV15	CATSRDRTVQETQYF
TRBJ1-2	TRBV7-9	CASSYDRGGGYTF
TRBJ2-6	TRBV30	CARSGVGANVLTF
TRBJ2-3	TRBV7-8	CASSPRLAGSTDTQYF
TRBJ2-1	TRBV7-2	CASSGLAGGRNEQFF
TRBJ1-3	TRBV7-2	CASSLRVGNTIYF
TRBJ2-7	TRBV6-5	CASSYYYGGLGEQYF
TRBJ2-3	TRBV5-4	CASSPRLASTDTQYF
TRBJ1-1	TRBV7-2	CASSLWEQGKAFF
TRBJ2-1	TRBV18	CASSPGQGASDEQFF
TRBJ2-7	TRBV7-9	CASSLRDRTYEQYF
TRBJ2-3	TRBV5-1	CASSPEWRGGTDTQYF
TRBJ2-7	TRBV6-5	CASKDPGASYEQYF
TRBJ1-6	TRBV18	CASSSQNNSPLHF
TRBJ2-1	TRBV30	CAWSPGVAGDEQFF
TRBJ2-7	TRBV19	CASGQGPYEQYF
TRBJ1-2	TRBV9	CASSAQGLGYGYTF
TRBJ2-1	TRBV7-2	CASSLTSGRLPSSYNEQFF
TRBJ1-2	TRBV4-2	CASSQGSNRGAYGYTF
TRBJ2-2	TRBV11-1	CASRSSLTGELFF
TRBJ1-4	TRBV4-1	CASSQGRGPTNEKLFF
TRBJ2-7	TRBV10-1	CASSGGQAHEQYF
TRBJ1-1	TRBV6-5	CASSFSRVTEAFF
TRBJ2-7	TRBV4-1	CASRSQGSYEQYF
TRBJ2-4	TRBV7-2	CASSQGGWGNIQYF
TRBJ2-1	TRBV9	CASSVEGQGIDEQFF
TRBJ2-1	TRBV2	CASSSLDDEQFF
TRBJ2-3	TRBV19	CASSTRGQGSDTQYF
TRBJ2-7	TRBV4-2	CASGTGSSYEQYF
TRBJ1-4	TRBV4-2	CASSQDAGYANEKLFF
TRBJ2-3	TRBV6-6	CATNLGAQYF
TRBJ2-7	TRBV6-6	CASRSSYEQYF
TRBJ2-7	TRBV4-2	CASSPTGTGYSEQYF
TRBJ2-2	TRBV4-3	CASSLARDSQSPGELFF
TRBJ2-1	TRBV5-1	CASSLALPRVDEQFF
TRBJ2-2	TRBV25-1	CASNLVTGELFF
TRBJ2-3	TRBV7-9	CASSSLAGGETDTQYF
TRBJ2-7	TRBV5-1	CASGQGAPYEQYF